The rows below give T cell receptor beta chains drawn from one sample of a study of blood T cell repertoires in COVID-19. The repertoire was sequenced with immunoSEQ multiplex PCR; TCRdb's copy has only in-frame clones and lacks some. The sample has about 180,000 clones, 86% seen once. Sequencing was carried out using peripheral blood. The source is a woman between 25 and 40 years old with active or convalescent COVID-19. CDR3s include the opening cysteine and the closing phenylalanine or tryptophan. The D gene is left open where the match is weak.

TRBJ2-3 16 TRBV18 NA CASSPLQRPSPDTQYF
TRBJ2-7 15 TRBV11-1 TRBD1 CASSHRDRGGDEQYF
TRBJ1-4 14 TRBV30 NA CAWGRNMPGEKLFF
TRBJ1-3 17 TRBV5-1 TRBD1 CASSAGTGHVSGNTIYF
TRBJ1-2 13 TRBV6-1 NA CASSDQIKYGYTF
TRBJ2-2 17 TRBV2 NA CASSYPTGQLLTGELFF
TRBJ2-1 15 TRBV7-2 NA CASSLRGGSYNEQFF
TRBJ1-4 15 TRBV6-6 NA CASGTPGARNEKLFF
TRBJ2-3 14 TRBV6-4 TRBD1 CASSEDRVSDTQYF
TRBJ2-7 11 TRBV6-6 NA CASSYRDEQYF
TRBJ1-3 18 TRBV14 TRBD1 CASSQLRTGAPSGNTIYF
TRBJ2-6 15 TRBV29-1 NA CSVSIDNSGANVLTF
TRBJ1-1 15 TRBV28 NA CASWGRAERNTEAFF
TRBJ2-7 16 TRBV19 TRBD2 CASSTLRKGTNYEQYF
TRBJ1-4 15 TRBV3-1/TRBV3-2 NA CASSQGAVTNEKLFF
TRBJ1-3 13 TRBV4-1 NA CASSQDPRNTIYF
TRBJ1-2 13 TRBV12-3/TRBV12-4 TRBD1 CASSPGTAYGYTF
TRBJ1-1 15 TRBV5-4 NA CASSLGPGVATEAFF
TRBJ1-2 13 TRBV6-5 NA CASSYAQSYGYTF
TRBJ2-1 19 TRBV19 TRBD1 CASRNHRDRGLDLNNEQFF
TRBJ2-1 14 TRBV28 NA CASRTPSSYNEQFF
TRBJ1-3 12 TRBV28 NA CASLDSFKTIYF
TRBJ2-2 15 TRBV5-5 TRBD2 CASSKLAGEAGELFF
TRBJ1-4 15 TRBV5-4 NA CASSFQGAANEKLFF